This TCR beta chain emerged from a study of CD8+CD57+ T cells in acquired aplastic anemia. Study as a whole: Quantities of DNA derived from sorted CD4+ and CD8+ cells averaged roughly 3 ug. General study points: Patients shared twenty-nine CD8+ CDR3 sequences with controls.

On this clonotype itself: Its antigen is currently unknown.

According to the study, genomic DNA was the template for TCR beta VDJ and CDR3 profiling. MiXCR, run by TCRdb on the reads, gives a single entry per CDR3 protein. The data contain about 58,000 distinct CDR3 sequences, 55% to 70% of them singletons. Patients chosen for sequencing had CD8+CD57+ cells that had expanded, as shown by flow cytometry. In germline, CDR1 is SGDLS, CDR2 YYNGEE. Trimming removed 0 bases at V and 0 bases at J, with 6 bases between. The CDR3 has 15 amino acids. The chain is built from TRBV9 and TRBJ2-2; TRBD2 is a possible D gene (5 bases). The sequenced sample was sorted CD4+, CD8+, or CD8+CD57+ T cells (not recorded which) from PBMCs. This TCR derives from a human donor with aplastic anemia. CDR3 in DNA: TGTGCCAGCAGCGTAGCTAGCACGAACACCGGGGAGCTGTTTTTT. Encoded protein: CASSVASTNTGELFF. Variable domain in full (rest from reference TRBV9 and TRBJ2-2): DSGVTQTPKHLITATGQRVTLRCSPRSGDLSVYWYQQSLDQGLQFLIQYYNGEERAKGNILERFSAQQFPDLHSELNLSSLELGDSALYFCASSVASTNTGELFFGEGSRLTVL.